The next 4 T cell receptor beta chains were all read from a single sample in a study of CD8+CD57+ T cells in acquired aplastic anemia (dated by TCRdb to the late 2010s). TCRdb names Illumina HiSeq 2000 as the instrument used. TCR beta VDJ combination and CDR3 sequence profiling used genomic DNA as the template. The public reads were reanalyzed by TCRdb: fastp trimming at Q25, MiXCR alignment, in-frame beta chains only. CDR3 protein duplicates are merged, each entry listing the most common genes and DNA. The sample contains roughly 260,000 distinct CDR3 sequences, more than 40% of them found a single time. Approximately 7.8% of the sample goes to the ten largest clones. Flow cytometry had shown CD8+CD57+ cell expansion in the patients selected for sequencing. Sequencing was performed on sorted CD4+, CD8+, or CD8+CD57+ T cells (not recorded which) from PBMCs. Every receptor here comes from a human donor with aplastic anemia.

This clonotype was counted ten times or more. The V gene is TRBV20-1, the J gene TRBJ1-5; 8 nucleotides agree with TRBD1. The CDR3 spans 17 residues. V shed 3 bases, J shed 11 bases, and the junction held 21 bases outside the gene matches. The germline gives CDR1 DFQATT, CDR2 SNEGSKA (reference sequence). The CDR3 DNA sequence: TGCAGTGCTAGGATGACAGGGGACAGGATCACGGGATCAGCCCAGCATTTT. Translated, it gives CSARMTGDRITGSAQHF.

The V call is TRBV6-1, the J call TRBJ2-6; perhaps TRBD1 as D (6 bases). Trimming took off 6 bases at V and 4 bases at J, with 13 bases between the two ends. Germline CDR1 reads MNHNS; CDR2 reads SASEGT. The CDR3 covers 15 residues. The CDR3 sequence: CASSGQPEGANVLTF. The CDR3 bases are TGTGCCAGCAGCGGACAGCCGGAGGGGGCCAACGTCCTGACTTTC.

This clonotype has a count of ten or more. The chain combines TRBV20-1 with TRBJ2-3; maybe TRBD2 (6 bases). CDR1 and CDR2 from the germline V gene are DFQATT and SNEGSKA (reference sequence). CDR3 size: 15 residues. Trimming pared 1 base from V and 0 bases from J, leaving 11 bases between. Here the CDR3 DNA reads TGCAGTGCTAGAGTATGGAGCGGGAGCACAGATACGCAGTATTTT. It is translated as CSARVWSGSTDTQYF.

The chain recombines TRBV5-4 with TRBJ1-6; D gene unclear. The ends were cut back, 1 base at V and 8 bases at J, with 4 bases in the middle. Germline lookup yields CDR1 SGHNT and CDR2 YYREEE (reference sequence). The CDR3 covers 12 residues. As DNA, the CDR3 is TGTGCCAGCAGCTTGAAAGATTCACCCCTCCACTTT. This gives the protein CASSLKDSPLHF.